One and the same sample provided the 24 T cell receptor beta chains below, sequenced in a study of shared clonotypes between healthy human individuals. As defined, naive CD8 cells were CD45RO-negative and positively selected for CCR7, with terminally differentiated effector memory CD45RA+ cells excluded. Profiling relied on immunoSEQ multiplex PCR, and the TCRdb table lists in-frame clones only, not all of them. The repertoire consists of about 2.1 million clones, with more than 85% occurring once and the leading ten covering about 1.5%. Sequenced input: naive CD8+ T cells from PBMCs. The receptors were sampled from a man between 18 and 29 years old in good health. Some clones in this sample may be carry-over from other donors' samples.

This chain uses TRBV10-3 with TRBJ1-1, with D unclear. The CDR3 spans 13 residues. Per the germline V gene, CDR1 is ENHRY and CDR2 is SYGVKD. The V gene lost 3 bases and the J gene lost 1 base, with 6 bases spanning the gap. The CDR3 coding sequence is TGTGCCATCAGTGATGGGCCGAACACTGAAGCTTTCTTT. Amino acid sequence: CAISDGPNTEAFF.

This rearrangement joins TRBV9 to TRBJ2-7, with 9 bases aligning to TRBD1. The V gene end was trimmed by 4 bases and the J gene end by 3 bases; junction bases not matched to a gene: 11. The germline gives CDR1 SGDLS, CDR2 YYNGEE. The CDR3 extends over 16 amino acids. The CDR3 region is CASSPSNRGRVYEQYF. The CDR3 DNA is TGTGCCAGCAGCCCCTCAAACAGGGGGCGAGTCTACGAGCAGTACTTC.

The chain links TRBV7-9 to TRBJ2-1, with D maybe TRBD1 (6 bases). CDR1 and CDR2 from the germline V gene are SEHNR and FQNEAQ (reference sequence). This CDR3 contains 15 residues. V lost 1 base to trimming and J lost 5 bases, with 12 bases between them. The CDR3 nucleotides read TGTGCCAGCAGCTTAGTGGCGGACAGAAACAATGAGCAGTTCTTC. Its protein is CASSLVADRNNEQFF.

The V gene is TRBV13, the J gene TRBJ1-4, with D uncertain. The V and J ends lost 5 bases and 5 bases respectively, with 6 bases between them. The CDR3 covers 12 residues. From germline, CDR1 is PRHDT and CDR2 FYEKMQ (reference sequence). The CDR3 DNA reads as TGTGCCAGCAGCACCGAAAATGAAAAACTGTTTTTT. It yields the protein CASSTENEKLFF.

The chain recombines TRBV28 with TRBJ2-7; 9 bases match TRBD2. From germline, CDR1 is MDHEN and CDR2 SYDVKM. The CDR3 loop spans 17 amino acids. The trim removed 4 bases at V and 0 bases at J, leaving 10 bases unmatched. The CDR3 sequence is CASSSPDEREASYEQYF. Written as DNA, the CDR3 is TGTGCCAGCAGTTCCCCCGATGAGCGGGAGGCCTCCTACGAGCAGTACTTC. The whole variable domain, filled in from reference TRBV28 and TRBJ2-7, reads DVKVTQSSRYLVKRTGEKVFLECVQDMDHENMFWYRQDPGLGLRLIYFSYDVKMKEKGDIPEGYSVSREKKERFSLILESASTNQTSMYLCASSSPDEREASYEQYFGPGTRLTVT.

V is TRBV14 and J is TRBJ2-7; 11 positions agree with TRBD2. The CDR3 has 18 residues. Trimming removed 4 bases from V and 4 bases from J; junction bases left unmatched: 15. The germline V gene has CDR1 SGHDN and CDR2 FVKESK. CDR3 DNA sequence: TGTGCCAGCAGCCCACACCCCAAGACTAGCGGGACCCGTTACGAGCAGTACTTC. This translates into CASSPHPKTSGTRYEQYF. Full variable domain (missing parts from reference TRBV14 and TRBJ2-7): EAGVTQFPSHSVIEKGQTVTLRCDPISGHDNLYWYRRVMGKEIKFLLHFVKESKQDESGMPNNRFLAERTGGTYSTLKVQPAELEDSGVYFCASSPHPKTSGTRYEQYFGPGTRLTVT.

CDR3 in DNA: TGTGCCAGCAGCTTCAAAAGGGAGAACCGAGAGACCCAGTACTTC. It codes for CASSFKRENRETQYF. The rearrangement uses TRBV5-4 and TRBJ2-5, with D possibly TRBD2 on 5 matching bases. The germline V and J ends were trimmed by 2 bases and 4 bases, with 15 bases remaining between them. CDR1 SGHNT and CDR2 YYREEE come from the germline V gene (reference sequence). The CDR3 spans 15 residues.

This rearrangement joins TRBV6-5 to TRBJ2-7, with TRBD2 matching 8 bases. The CDR3 loop spans 16 amino acids. The V segment lost 0 bases and the J segment 6 bases; nucleotides outside the gene matches: 10. Germline CDR1 reads MNHEY; CDR2 reads SVGAGI. CDR3 in amino acids: CASSYSRSGSLREQYF. The CDR3, as DNA: TGTGCCAGCAGTTACTCGCGGAGCGGGAGTTTGCGCGAGCAGTACTTC.

The chain uses TRBV4-2 and TRBJ2-7; TRBD2 matches 7 bases. Germline V gives CDR1 LGHNA, CDR2 YNFKEQ. V shed 2 bases, J shed 4 bases, and the junction held 8 bases outside the gene matches. This CDR3 spans 15 amino acids. The CDR3 spells CASSQPGLPDYEQYF. In DNA, the CDR3 is TGTGCCAGCAGCCAACCGGGACTACCCGATTACGAGCAGTACTTC.

The chain carries TRBV5-1 and TRBJ2-5, with D possibly being TRBD1 (7 bases). Trimming left V 5 bases short and J 5 bases short, with 19 bases between. This CDR3 is built from 15 residues. Germline CDR1 reads SGHRS; CDR2 reads YFSETQ. Here the CDR3 DNA reads TGCGCCAGCAGAAGTTATCAGGGGGGCTGGGAGACCCAGTACTTC. It codes for CASRSYQGGWETQYF.

The rearrangement links TRBV5-6 to TRBJ2-1; no definite D call. The CDR3 covers 12 residues. Germline V gives CDR1 SGHDT, CDR2 YYEEEE. The ends were cut back, 4 bases at V and 13 bases at J, with 15 bases in the middle. The chain's CDR3 is CASSLGGSGQFF. The DNA for the CDR3 is TGTGCCAGCAGCCTCGGCGGAAGTGGACAGTTCTTC.

V usage is TRBV28 and J usage is TRBJ2-7; the D is unclear. Trimming left V 2 bases short and J 1 base short, with 9 bases between. The CDR3 length is 14 residues. Germline V gives CDR1 MDHEN, CDR2 SYDVKM. CDR3 coding DNA: TGTGCCAGCAGTTTAACCCCTCCTTCCTACGAGCAGTACTTC. It yields the protein CASSLTPPSYEQYF.

The chain links TRBV7-9 to TRBJ2-2, with D unresolved. Trimming left V 0 bases short and J 8 bases short, with 10 bases between. The germline gives CDR1 SEHNR, CDR2 FQNEAQ (reference sequence). CDR3 length: 14 residues. CDR3 sequence (DNA): TGTGCCAGCAGCTTAGCGCTTCGAGGTGGGGAGCTGTTTTTT. This sequence encodes CASSLALRGGELFF.

The V and J genes are TRBV27 and TRBJ2-7, with TRBD2 identical over 7 bases. The CDR3 is made up of 16 amino acids. Germline CDR1 MNHEY, CDR2 SMNVEV (reference sequence). Trimming at V came to 5 bases and at J to 4 bases, leaving 14 bases not matched to a gene. DNA for the CDR3: TGTGCCAGCAGTCCAAATGAGCGGGGTTGGACATACGAGCAGTACTTC. Amino acid sequence: CASSPNERGWTYEQYF.

The V call is TRBV5-6, the J call TRBJ2-7, with 9 bases that match TRBD2. The CDR3 sequence is 15 residues long. Germline V gene data show CDR1 as SGHDT and CDR2 as YYEEEE. With V trimmed by 3 bases and J by 1 base, 5 bases remained unmatched. CDR3 sequence: CASSSRLAVSYEQYF. The DNA for the CDR3 is TGTGCCAGCAGCTCCAGACTAGCGGTTTCCTACGAGCAGTACTTC.

This chain connects TRBV28 to TRBJ1-2, with 8 bases aligning to TRBD1. The V and J ends lost 3 bases and 8 bases, in that order; junction bases with no gene match: 5. CDR1 and CDR2 (germline): MDHEN, SYDVKM. The CDR3 is made up of 13 amino acids. The CDR3 is CASSLTGDWGYTF. The CDR3 DNA follows: TGTGCCAGCAGTTTGACAGGGGACTGGGGCTACACCTTC.

This sequence joins TRBV29-1 and TRBJ2-2; weak D call: TRBD1 (6 bases). CDR1 and CDR2 from the germline V gene are SQVTM and ANQGSEA. CDR3 size: 14 residues. The V end was cut by 5 bases, the J end by 4 bases, with 14 bases between. CDR3 bases: TGCAGCGTTTTCAGGGGAGCTGGCACCGGGGAGCTGTTTTTT. Translation: CSVFRGAGTGELFF.

The rearrangement joins TRBV13 to TRBJ2-2; TRBD2 agrees at 7 bases. V dropped 5 bases and J dropped 4; count of bases not matched to a gene: 10. Germline V gives CDR1 PRHDT, CDR2 FYEKMQ (reference sequence). The CDR3 runs to 16 residues. The CDR3 DNA sequence: TGTGCCAGCAGCCCCTCTAGCGGCCCGAGCACCGGGGAGCTGTTTTTT. Protein: CASSPSSGPSTGELFF.

This rearrangement joins TRBV18 to TRBJ1-5, with 10 positions matching TRBD1. The CDR3 covers 14 residues. The V segment lost 8 bases and the J segment 5 bases; nucleotides outside the gene matches: 6. CDR1 is KGHSH, CDR2 LQKENI, per germline. This chain's CDR3 is CASGDRGRDQPQHF. As DNA, the CDR3 is TGTGCCAGCGGGGACAGGGGTAGGGATCAGCCCCAGCATTTT.

The chain joins TRBV4-1 to TRBJ2-1; a possible D gene is TRBD1 (5 bases). The CDR3 length is 16 residues. The germline V gene has CDR1 MGHRA and CDR2 YSYEKL. V was trimmed by 7 bases and J by 6 bases, leaving 22 bases between them. The CDR3 spells CASTPGPEGVGNEQFF. Written as DNA, the CDR3 is TGCGCCAGCACCCCGGGCCCAGAAGGGGTAGGCAATGAGCAGTTCTTC.

The chain recombines TRBV9 with TRBJ2-7, with 8 bases aligning to TRBD2. V lost 4 bases to trimming and J lost 2 bases; unmatched junction nucleotides: 11. CDR3 size: 16 residues. Germline CDR1 and CDR2: SGDLS and YYNGEE. Here the CDR3 reads CASSSRGGRVPYEQYF. CDR3 nucleotide sequence: TGTGCCAGCAGCTCCCGCGGGGGGCGAGTCCCCTACGAGCAGTACTTC.

This chain uses TRBV2 with TRBJ2-1, with 10 bases fitting TRBD1. Germline CDR1 and CDR2: SNHLY and FYNNEI. The CDR3 runs 15 residues. Trimming cost V 1 base and J 7 bases; bases outside gene matches: 4. The CDR3 sequence is CASSEGTGGGNEQFF. CDR3 sequence (DNA): TGTGCCAGCAGTGAAGGGACAGGGGGAGGAAATGAGCAGTTCTTC. Using reference TRBV2 and TRBJ2-1 for the parts outside the CDR3, the full variable domain is EPEVTQTPSHQVTQMGQEVILRCVPISNHLYFYWYRQILGQKVEFLVSFYNNEISEKSEIFDDQFSVERPDGSNFTLKIRSTKLEDSAMYFCASSEGTGGGNEQFFGPGTRLTVL.

The chain carries TRBV6-6 and TRBJ2-7; 7 nucleotides agree with TRBD1. CDR1 MNHNY and CDR2 SVGAGI come from the germline V gene (reference sequence). Trimming took 8 bases from V and 0 from J; bases not matched to a gene: 13. This CDR3 comprises 16 residues. The CDR3 reads CASAGTGQRYSYEQYF. The CDR3 DNA sequence: TGTGCCAGCGCAGGAACGGGACAGCGATACTCCTACGAGCAGTACTTC.

This clone was detected once. The chain combines TRBV7-9 with TRBJ2-5; D is perhaps TRBD1 (5 bases). Germline loops: CDR1 SEHNR, CDR2 FQNEAQ (reference sequence). This CDR3 is 15 amino acids long. V was cut by 1 base and J by 5 bases, with 14 bases left in between. Written as DNA, the CDR3 is TGTGCCAGCAGCTTAGGACCAGGGATGGTCGAGACCCAGTACTTC. Residues: CASSLGPGMVETQYF.